The 31 T cell receptor beta chains below were found in one sample sequenced in a study of blood T cell repertoires in COVID-19. Assay used: immunoSEQ multiplex PCR; TCRdb lists only in-frame clones, some missing. The sample consists of 250,000 to 400,000 clones, roughly 85% of them appearing once. The sample taken for sequencing was PBMCs or T cells enriched from blood (not recorded which). Every receptor here comes from a young woman who had been exposed to COVID-19.

Concerning this clone itself: A read error may produce the germline difference seen at one junction end. This CDR3 reads CASSLYPPPSGKGDTQYF. The CDR3 region has the DNA TGTGCTAGCAGCTTATACCCCCCCCCGTCAGGGAAGGGGGATACGCAGTATTTT. This chain uses TRBV7-7 with TRBJ2-3; D is possibly TRBD1 (5 bases). CDR3 size: 18 residues. Germline CDR1 SSHAT, CDR2 FNYEAQ (reference sequence).

This rearrangement joins TRBV27 to TRBJ1-6; 10 positions agree with TRBD1. Germline CDR1 is MNHEY and CDR2 is SMNVEV (reference sequence). The CDR3 is made up of 17 amino acids. J lost 3 bases, V lost 5 bases, and 7 bases had no gene match. The CDR3, as DNA: TGTGCCAGCAGTGACGGGACAGGGGATCGCTATAATTCACCCCTCCACTTT. This codes for CASSDGTGDRYNSPLHF.

This chain joins TRBV11-2 and TRBJ2-7, with 8 positions matching TRBD1. The CDR3 is 15 amino acids. CDR1 SGHAT and CDR2 FQNNGV come from the germline V gene. Losses at the gene ends were 4 bases for V and 0 bases for J; bases not matched to a gene: 5. The CDR3 reads CASSWTGITSYEQYF. CDR3 coding DNA: TGTGCCAGCAGCTGGACAGGGATTACCTCCTACGAGCAGTACTTC.

The chain recombines TRBV6-2 or TRBV6-3 with TRBJ2-7; D is unclear. CDR3 length: 12 residues. Between the trimmed V and J ends, which lost 2 bases and 5 bases, there was a span of 7 bases. Germline V lookup: CDR1 MNHEY, CDR2 SVGEGT. This CDR3 reads CASSYPPDEQYF. The CDR3 coding sequence is TGTGCCAGCAGTTACCCCCCCGACGAGCAGTACTTC.

The V and J genes are TRBV28 and TRBJ2-7, with 8 bases matching TRBD1. The V gene end was trimmed by 5 bases and the J gene end by 0 bases; junction bases not matched to a gene: 9. The CDR3 has 16 amino acids. Looked up from germline, CDR1 is MDHEN and CDR2 is SYDVKM. The CDR3 spells CASSAPSGTGSYEQYF. The CDR3 bases are TGTGCCAGCAGTGCCCCCTCCGGGACAGGCTCCTACGAGCAGTACTTC.

The V and J genes are TRBV29-1 and TRBJ2-7; possibly TRBD1 for D (6 bases). V shed 4 bases and J shed 2 bases, with 12 bases lying between them. The CDR3 covers 13 residues. Germline CDR1 reads SQVTM; CDR2 reads ANQGSEA. The CDR3 DNA is TGCAGCGTTGGACAGGTCCGCGCCTACGAGCAGTACTTC. Protein: CSVGQVRAYEQYF.

Turning to this clone: Other DNA sequences within the sample encode an identical CDR3. This chain links TRBV5-1 with TRBJ2-2; the D gene is possibly TRBD1 (7 bases). V was clipped by 0 bases and J by 0 bases, with 9 bases between them. CDR1 is SGHRS and CDR2 is YFSETQ in the germline V gene. The CDR3 loop spans 16 amino acids. The CDR3 sequence is CASSLAGGPNTGELFF. Here the CDR3 DNA reads TGCGCCAGCAGCTTGGCAGGGGGGCCGAACACCGGGGAGCTGTTTTTT.

The V call is TRBV13, the J call TRBJ1-3, with unresolved D. The CDR3 extends over 18 amino acids. CDR1 is PRHDT, CDR2 FYEKMQ, per germline (reference sequence). V lost 2 bases to trimming and J lost 0 bases, with 17 bases between them. The CDR3 region has the DNA TGTGCCAGCAGCTTAAGATCGCGGGCAGGTAGCTCTGGAAACACCATATATTTT. It specifies CASSLRSRAGSSGNTIYF.

The V and J genes are TRBV6-5 and TRBJ2-3, with TRBD2 matching over 10 bases. The V gene end was trimmed by 2 bases and the J gene end by 5 bases; junction bases not matched to a gene: 7. Germline V CDR1 and CDR2: MNHEY, SVGAGI. The CDR3 is 16 amino acids. DNA of the CDR3: TGTGCCAGCAGTTACGGGGTAGCGGGGGGCAAAGATACGCAGTATTTT. Its translation is CASSYGVAGGKDTQYF.

This clone has a single count. Other DNA sequences in this sample translate to the same CDR3. The chain is built from TRBV3-1 (or the pseudogene TRBV3-2) and TRBJ1-5, with 8 bases matching TRBD1. The germline gives CDR1 LGHDT, CDR2 YNNKEL (reference sequence). After removal of 0 bases from V and 2 bases from J, the junction contained 0 bases not matched to a gene. The CDR3 contains 15 residues. CDR3 residues: CASSQEGQGNQPQHF. The CDR3 nucleotides read TGTGCCAGCAGCCAAGAGGGACAGGGCAATCAGCCCCAGCATTTT.

The V call is TRBV19, the J call TRBJ1-1; the D gene is possibly TRBD1 (5 bases). This CDR3 contains 16 residues. CDR1 is LNHDA and CDR2 is SQIVND in the germline V gene (reference sequence). Deletions cut 5 bases from V and 4 bases from J, with 20 bases between. CDR3 coding DNA: TGTGCCAGTAGTGGAAGGGGCGCGTCGTTAGGCACTGAAGCTTTCTTT. Its translation: CASSGRGASLGTEAFF.

The chain employs TRBV11-2 and TRBJ1-1; no reliable D call. Trimming removed 5 bases from V and 0 bases from J, with 7 bases in between. CDR3 length equals 13 residues. Germline V gene sequence: CDR1 SGHAT, CDR2 FQNNGV. The CDR3 loop reads CASSPTMNTEAFF. The CDR3 DNA sequence: TGTGCCAGCAGCCCGACAATGAACACTGAAGCTTTCTTT.

This sequence joins TRBV6-5 and TRBJ2-2; D perhaps matches TRBD2 (5 bases). CDR1 and CDR2 (germline): MNHEY, SVGAGI. The CDR3 loop spans 13 amino acids. The V end was cut by 7 bases, the J end by 7 bases, with 13 bases between. The CDR3 DNA follows: TGTGCCAGCAACATCGGGATCGTCGGGGAGCTGTTTTTT. This encodes CASNIGIVGELFF.

The chain couples TRBV20-1 to TRBJ2-3; 10 nucleotides agree with TRBD2. Germline V gene lookup returns CDR1 DFQATT and CDR2 SNEGSKA (reference sequence). J was trimmed by 0 bases and V by 3 bases; bases with no gene match: 9. The CDR3 contains 17 residues. CDR3 in amino acids: CSASRPSGGPSTDTQYF. The DNA of the CDR3 is TGCAGTGCTAGTAGGCCTAGCGGGGGCCCCAGCACAGATACGCAGTATTTT.

The gene calls are TRBV7-8 and TRBJ1-5; TRBD1 agrees at 8 bases. The trim removed 5 bases at V and 1 base at J, leaving 4 bases unmatched. The length of the CDR3 is 15 residues. Germline V gene sequence: CDR1 SGHVS, CDR2 FQNEAQ. The CDR3 loop reads CASSPDRGSNQPQHF. The CDR3 nucleotides read TGTGCCAGCAGCCCAGACAGGGGCAGCAATCAGCCCCAGCATTTT.

The gene calls are TRBV10-3 and TRBJ2-1; 7 positions agree with TRBD2. V lost 6 bases and J lost 9; bases outside the gene matches: 14. Germline-derived CDR1 and CDR2 are ENHRY and SYGVKD. The CDR3 runs to 15 residues. The CDR3 region has the DNA TGTGCCATCAGAGGGACTATCAACTCGTTGGGTGAGCAGTTCTTC. This translates into CAIRGTINSLGEQFF.

The chain couples TRBV30 to TRBJ2-7, with 7 bases fitting TRBD2. The germline gives CDR1 GTSNPN, CDR2 SVGIG (reference sequence). Germline trimming cut 3 bases from V and 0 bases from J; bases unmatched to any gene: 11. The CDR3 has 16 residues. Here the CDR3 DNA reads TGTGCCTGGAGAGGGCTAGCGGAGGCCAGCTCCTACGAGCAGTACTTC. It translates to CAWRGLAEASSYEQYF.

The V and J genes are TRBV6-2 or TRBV6-3 and TRBJ2-5; no clear D. Germline V lookup: CDR1 MNHEY, CDR2 SVGEGT. The V and J ends lost 2 bases and 6 bases respectively, with 7 bases between them. The CDR3 is 12 residues long. The DNA of the CDR3 is TGTGCCAGCAGTTACACATCCCAGACCCAGTACTTC. Translating gives CASSYTSQTQYF.

The genes are TRBV19 and TRBJ2-7, with 8 bases aligning to TRBD1. The V gene's germline CDR1 is LNHDA and CDR2 SQIVND (reference sequence). The CDR3 is 16 amino acids. The junction had 11 bases not matched to a gene; V was cut back by 3 bases and J by 4 bases. The CDR3 region has the DNA TGTGCCAGTAGTATCCTCCCCGGACAGGGATCGTACGAGCAGTACTTC. It encodes CASSILPGQGSYEQYF.

This chain connects TRBV27 to TRBJ2-1; possible D gene TRBD1, 6 bases. V shed 1 base and J shed 0 bases, with 10 bases lying between them. The CDR3 contains 16 residues. Germline CDR1 reads MNHEY; CDR2 reads SMNVEV (reference sequence). Here the CDR3 reads CASSLFWTDSYNEQFF. The CDR3 coding sequence is TGTGCCAGCAGTTTATTTTGGACAGACTCCTACAATGAGCAGTTCTTC.

CDR3 sequence (DNA): TGTGCCAGCAGCGGAACAGGGTACGTTGCGCGCACTGAAGCTTTCTTT. Translation: CASSGTGYVARTEAFF. The chain uses TRBV4-2 and TRBJ1-1; TRBD1 is a possible D gene (6 bases). Germline V lookup: CDR1 LGHNA, CDR2 YNFKEQ. The CDR3 extends over 16 amino acids. Deletions cut 5 bases from V and 4 bases from J, with 20 bases between.

The chain combines TRBV15 with TRBJ2-1, with D possibly TRBD1 on 5 matching bases. The CDR3 is 12 residues long. From germline, CDR1 is LNHNV and CDR2 YYDKDF (reference sequence). Between the trimmed V and J ends, which lost 1 base and 13 bases, there was a span of 11 bases. DNA for the CDR3: TGTGCCACCAGCAGAGTGTTGGGGCCCCAGTTCTTC. It is translated as CATSRVLGPQFF.

This sequence joins TRBV24-1 and TRBJ2-6; perhaps TRBD2 as D (6 bases). The CDR3 contains 14 residues. Germline V lookup: CDR1 KGHDR, CDR2 SFDVKD. Trimming pared 9 bases from V and 4 bases from J, leaving 12 bases between. The CDR3 sequence: CATEAGTGANVLTF. The CDR3, as DNA: TGTGCCACCGAGGCGGGGACCGGGGCCAACGTCCTGACTTTC.

The CDR3 here is CACCVGLDEKLFF. CDR3 bases: TGCGCATGTTGTGTGGGGCTGGATGAAAAACTGTTTTTT. The chain combines TRBV10-1 with TRBJ1-4, with D possibly TRBD1 on 5 matching bases. Germline CDR1 WNHNN, CDR2 SYGVQD (reference sequence). The CDR3 is 13 amino acids.

This clone has only a few counts. V and J are TRBV3-1 (or the pseudogene TRBV3-2) and TRBJ2-7, with D possibly being TRBD2 (5 bases). Germline V CDR1 and CDR2: LGHDT, YNNKEL (reference sequence). V lost 4 bases and J 2 bases, leaving 15 bases between the germline ends. This CDR3 is built from 15 residues. The CDR3 sequence is CASSRADPRAYEQYF. The CDR3 DNA sequence: TGTGCCAGCAGCCGAGCGGACCCCCGGGCCTACGAGCAGTACTTC.

The rearrangement uses TRBV29-1 and TRBJ2-3, with a tentative D call TRBD2 (6 bases). The CDR3 sequence is 15 residues long. V was clipped by 5 bases and J by 0 bases, with 15 bases between them. CDR1 SQVTM and CDR2 ANQGSEA come from the germline V gene. The CDR3 DNA reads TGCAGCGTTACGTTCGAAGGGACTAGCACAGATACGCAGTATTTT. This sequence encodes CSVTFEGTSTDTQYF.

Only one count was recorded for this clone. The rearrangement links TRBV24-1 to TRBJ2-1, with 9 bases matching TRBD1. The germline V gene encodes CDR1 KGHDR and CDR2 SFDVKD. The CDR3 spans 18 residues. J was trimmed by 5 bases and V by 0 bases; bases with no gene match: 10. CDR3 in amino acids: CATSDLGLGTGTNNEQFF. The DNA of the CDR3 is TGTGCCACCAGTGATTTGGGTCTAGGGACAGGGACTAACAATGAGCAGTTCTTC.

This clone has only one observation. V gene TRBV6-5 combines with J gene TRBJ1-1; the D is unclear. Germline CDR1 is MNHEY and CDR2 is SVGAGI. There are 12 residues in the CDR3. Trimming took 6 bases from V and 0 from J, leaving 5 bases between them. The CDR3 DNA sequence: TGTGCCAGCAGAACAATGAACACTGAAGCTTTCTTT. This codes for CASRTMNTEAFF.

This clone was detected a few times. CDR3 sequence: CSARALYEQYF. The CDR3 DNA follows: TGCAGTGCTAGAGCCCTGTACGAGCAGTACTTC. This chain connects TRBV20-1 to TRBJ2-7; D remains ambiguous. The CDR3 sequence is 11 residues long. Germline V CDR1 and CDR2: DFQATT, SNEGSKA (reference sequence). V gave up 1 base and J gave up 4 bases, with 5 bases separating them.

The rearrangement uses TRBV2 and TRBJ1-5; D is possibly TRBD1 (6 bases). Trimming removed 6 bases at V and 6 bases at J, with 15 bases between. The CDR3 is made up of 14 amino acids. CDR1 SNHLY and CDR2 FYNNEI come from the germline V gene. CDR3 coding DNA: TGTGCCAGCAGGGGGTCGGGGGGCTTTCAGCCCCAGCATTTT. Its protein product is CASRGSGGFQPQHF.

The chain employs TRBV6-6 and TRBJ1-5; D call uncertain. The CDR3 extends over 14 amino acids. The germline gives CDR1 MNHNY, CDR2 SVGAGI (reference sequence). V was pared by 10 bases and J by 4 bases, with 17 bases between. CDR3 in amino acids: CATSRGSLNQPQHF. The CDR3 region has the DNA TGTGCCACCTCCAGAGGGTCACTTAATCAGCCCCAGCATTTT.